This T cell receptor (beta chain) was sequenced during a study of OX40 agonist ivuxolimab in advanced cancers. CDR3 length: 14 amino acids. Germline CDR1 is SGHVS and CDR2 is FNYEAQ. Sequencing was performed with immunoSEQ multiplex PCR; in TCRdb, only in-frame clones are kept and a portion is missing. The sample records around 11,000 clones, 70% to 80% being singletons. J is TRBJ2-5 and V is TRBV7-6; D is unresolved. TRBJ2-7 matches the DNA end more closely, so the J call is doubtful. The sequence derives from an adult with an advanced solid tumor such as melanoma, head and neck, liver or kidney cancer. The sequencing here drew on CD4+ or CD8+ T cells sorted from blood, taken in a trial of the OX40 agonist ivuxolimab. The CDR3 region is CASSLADGGYEQYF. The CDR3 coding sequence is TGTGCCAGCAGCTTAGCGGATGGCGGTTACGAGCAGTACTTC.